This TCR beta chain was obtained from a study of blood T cell repertoires in COVID-19. Study overall: The analysed material was cDNA or gDNA that came from T cells, B-cell-depleted T cells, or PBMCs.

Trimming took off 8 bases at V and 3 bases at J, with 20 bases between the two ends. In germline, CDR1 is MDHEN, CDR2 SYDVKM. This CDR3 has 15 amino acids. This table comes from immunoSEQ multiplex PCR, and its TCRdb copy is limited to in-frame clones, with some not included. The table has roughly 220,000 clones, 88% seen once. Adults between roughly 18 and 89 years of age took part from 20 to 25 US areas. Cohorts were based on clinical histories the participants reported. The clonotype originates from a woman between 45 and 60 years old with acute COVID-19. Sequencing was performed on PBMCs or T cells enriched from blood (not recorded which). The V and J genes are TRBV28 and TRBJ2-7; the D gene is possibly TRBD2 (5 bases). The CDR3 bases are TGTGCCAGCGTGCAAACGGCGGGTAGTCTCTACGAGCAGTACTTC. It specifies CASVQTAGSLYEQYF.